These T cell receptor beta chains were read from a single sample in a study of blood T cell repertoires in COVID-19. The repertoire was sequenced with immunoSEQ multiplex PCR; TCRdb's copy has only in-frame clones and lacks some. The sample consists of around 200,000 clones, 70% to 90% of them appearing once. What was sequenced was peripheral blood. The receptors come from a woman aged 18 to 35 who had recovered from COVID-19. CDR3s include the opening cysteine and the closing phenylalanine or tryptophan. A D gene is named only where the DNA matches it firmly. Expanded clones get a size class; other rows say once, few or many, or leave the size out.

J	size	V	D	DNA	CDR3
TRBJ1-1	-	TRBV13	TRBD1	TGTGCCAGCAGCGCCAGGGGGCAGGACACTGAAGCTTTCTTT	CASSARGQDTEAFF
TRBJ2-7	-	TRBV3-1/TRBV3-2	-	TGTGCCAGCAGCCAAAACGGCGGGGGCATTACTTACGAGCAGTACTTC	CASSQNGGGITYEQYF
TRBJ2-3	-	TRBV7-2	-	TGTGCCAGCAGCTTCTCGCCGGGAGCAGATACGCAGTATTTT	CASSFSPGADTQYF
TRBJ1-1	-	TRBV14	TRBD1	TGTGCCAGCAGTCAGGGGACAGTGGAAGCTTTCTTT	CASSQGTVEAFF
TRBJ1-3	once	TRBV29-1	-	TGCAGCGTTTCGGCAGGGCACTCTGGAAACACCATATATTTT	CSVSAGHSGNTIYF
TRBJ2-7	-	TRBV5-1	TRBD1	TGCGCCAGCAGCTTAGGCAGGGGGCTTTCCTACGAGCAGTACTTC	CASSLGRGLSYEQYF
TRBJ2-5	-	TRBV6-2/TRBV6-3	TRBD1	TGTGCCAGCAGTTCCCTCTCCGGGACAGGGGGAAAAGAGACCCAGTACTTC	CASSSLSGTGGKETQYF
TRBJ2-5	-	TRBV19	TRBD1	TGTGCCAGTAGTAAACAGGGGGCGGGAGAGACCCAGTACTTC	CASSKQGAGETQYF
TRBJ2-2	-	TRBV9	TRBD2	TGTGCCAGCAGCGTAGGGTCAAGCGGGAGGCGCACCGGGGAGCTGTTTTTT	CASSVGSSGRRTGELFF
TRBJ2-7	-	TRBV20-1	TRBD2	TGCAGTGCTAGTGAGACCGGGACTAGAAAGCACGAGCAGTACTTC	CSASETGTRKHEQYF
TRBJ1-2	once	TRBV5-6	-	TGTGCCAGCAGCACCGAGTATTCGACAGGAAAAGGCTACACCTTC	CASSTEYSTGKGYTF
TRBJ1-1	-	TRBV19	TRBD1	TGTGCCAGTAGGATACAGGGGGCGAACACTGAAGCTTTCTTT	CASRIQGANTEAFF
TRBJ2-7	-	TRBV30	TRBD1	TGTGCCTGGCAGGGGGTCGACGAGCAGTACTTC	CAWQGVDEQYF
TRBJ2-1	-	TRBV27	TRBD2	TGTGCCAGCAGTTTATTGCGGACTAGCGTTACCAATGAGCAGTTCTTC	CASSLLRTSVTNEQFF
TRBJ2-5	-	TRBV2	-	TGTGCCATGGAAAGCGGAGAGACCCAGTACTTC	CAMESGETQYF
TRBJ2-7	-	TRBV5-3	TRBD2	TGTGCCAGAAGCGTAGGTAGCGGGAGGGGCCGGGACGAGCAGTACTTC	CARSVGSGRGRDEQYF
TRBJ1-1	-	TRBV7-9	-	TGTGCCAGCATCGGAGAGGGAATAGGAACTGAAGCTTTCTTT	CASIGEGIGTEAFF
TRBJ2-5	-	TRBV2	-	TGTGCCAGCCTGGGAGTAGAGACCCAGTACTTC	CASLGVETQYF
TRBJ2-7	-	TRBV20-1	TRBD1	TGCAGTGCATCACAGGGGAACGAGCAGTACTTC	CSASQGNEQYF
TRBJ1-6	few	TRBV9	TRBD1	TGTGCCAGCAGCGAGTCGGGACAGGGTGGATCACCCCTCCACTTT	CASSESGQGGSPLHF
TRBJ2-3	-	TRBV10-3	-	TGTGCCATCAGTGACCGGACAGATACGCAGTATTTT	CAISDRTDTQYF
TRBJ1-6	-	TRBV7-2	-	TGTGCCAGCAGCCTGGGGACGGGGGGGGTTTCACCCCTCCACTTT	CASSLGTGGVSPLHF
TRBJ2-7	-	TRBV7-3	-	TGTGCCAGCAGCTTAACGCCAGGGCCGACCTACGAGCAGTACTTC	CASSLTPGPTYEQYF
TRBJ2-5	-	TRBV4-3	-	TGCGCCAGCAGCCTCTCCGTCGACCAAGAGACCCAGTACTTC	CASSLSVDQETQYF
TRBJ2-1	-	TRBV18	-	TGTGCCAGCTCACCACAGGGCGGACTGGTGGGATACAATGAGCAGTTCTTC	CASSPQGGLVGYNEQFF
TRBJ2-7	-	TRBV14	TRBD2	TGTGCCAGCAGCCATCCTAGCGGAGGCACCTACGAGCAGTACTTC	CASSHPSGGTYEQYF
TRBJ2-1	-	TRBV30	TRBD1	TGTGCCAGACACAGGGGCTACTCCTACAATGAGCAGTTCTTC	CARHRGYSYNEQFF
TRBJ2-7	-	TRBV18	-	TGTGCCAGCTCACCACCACAATCCGGAGACGGAACCTACGAGCAGTACTTC	CASSPPQSGDGTYEQYF
TRBJ2-7	-	TRBV6-2/TRBV6-3	TRBD2	TGTGCCAGCAGTTACGAAGCGGGAGAGGACTACGAGCAGTACTTC	CASSYEAGEDYEQYF
TRBJ2-1	-	TRBV5-1	-	TGCGCCAGCAGCTACGCGGATAGCCGGTACTTTGGTGAGCAGTTCTTC	CASSYADSRYFGEQFF
TRBJ2-5	-	TRBV4-1	TRBD2	TGCGCCAGCAGCCAAGATTTGGCGGCTAGCGGGAGAAGGTACCAAGAGACCCAGTACTTC	CASSQDLAASGRRYQETQYF
TRBJ2-1	-	TRBV5-6	TRBD2	TGTGCCAGCAGCAGGACTAGCGGGAGATGGATTGATGAGCAGTTCTTC	CASSRTSGRWIDEQFF
TRBJ2-1	-	TRBV5-1	TRBD1	TGCGCCAGCAGCTTGTTGACAGGGGGGAACAATGAGCAGTTCTTC	CASSLLTGGNNEQFF
TRBJ2-1	-	TRBV6-2/TRBV6-3	TRBD1	TGTGCCAGCAGTTCCCCCCGGGACAGGGGGTTGGATGAGCAGTTCTTC	CASSSPRDRGLDEQFF
TRBJ2-7	-	TRBV5-5	-	TGTGCCAGCAGCCCGCCGACAGAAAACGAGCAGTACTTC	CASSPPTENEQYF
TRBJ2-1	-	TRBV6-5	-	TGTGCCAGCGTGACTCTTACAGGGGAGCAGTTCTTC	CASVTLTGEQFF
TRBJ2-5	-	TRBV7-9	-	TGTGCCAGCAGCTTAGATTGGGGCAGCCAAGAGACCCAGTACTTC	CASSLDWGSQETQYF
TRBJ2-7	-	TRBV11-2	TRBD2	TGTGCCAGCAGCGCGGAGGGCGGGAGGGCCTGGGACGAGCAGTACTTC	CASSAEGGRAWDEQYF
TRBJ2-1	-	TRBV9	TRBD2	TGTGCCAGCAGCGTAACTAGCGGACACAATGAGCAGTTCTTC	CASSVTSGHNEQFF
TRBJ1-5	-	TRBV2	-	TGTGCCAGCAGTGATAGTGGAGCTTATAGCAATCAGCCCCAGCATTTT	CASSDSGAYSNQPQHF
TRBJ2-1	few	TRBV6-2/TRBV6-3	TRBD1	TGTGCCAGCAGTCCAAGGGGACAGGGTTCCTATGAGCAGTTCTTC	CASSPRGQGSYEQFF
TRBJ2-7	-	TRBV27	TRBD2	TGTGCCAGCAGTTTTGGAGCGGGAGGGCCGCAGTACTTC	CASSFGAGGPQYF
TRBJ2-1	-	TRBV6-2/TRBV6-3	TRBD1	TGTGCCAGCAGTGACCACACAGGGGGCAGCAACAATGAGCAGTTCTTC	CASSDHTGGSNNEQFF
TRBJ2-1	-	TRBV13	-	TGTGCCAGCGGGAGGTGGGGTTCCTACAATGAGCAGTTCTTC	CASGRWGSYNEQFF
TRBJ1-1	-	TRBV7-2	TRBD1	TGTGCCAGCAGCTTTAGACAGGGAAGAGGGACCACTGAAGCTTTCTTT	CASSFRQGRGTTEAFF
TRBJ2-7	-	TRBV7-6	TRBD1	TGTGCCAGCAGCTTAAAGGACAGGGGTCGTGACGAGCAGTACTTC	CASSLKDRGRDEQYF
TRBJ1-5	-	TRBV27	-	TGTGCCAGCAGTTTATACCGGCCCGCGGATCAGCCCCAGCATTTT	CASSLYRPADQPQHF
TRBJ2-2	-	TRBV11-2	-	TGTGCCAGCAGCTTTGTCGTGGGGCCCACCGGGGAGCTGTTTTTT	CASSFVVGPTGELFF
TRBJ2-5	-	TRBV30	-	TGTGCCTGGGGGGGATACCTAGCGACTGAGACCCAGTACTTC	CAWGGYLATETQYF
TRBJ1-6	-	TRBV19	-	TGTGCCAGTAGTTCTGTAGACCGGGACTCCCTCCACTTT	CASSSVDRDSLHF
TRBJ2-7	-	TRBV2	-	TGTGCCAGCAGTATAGCTACCCACGAGCAGTACTTC	CASSIATHEQYF
TRBJ1-3	-	TRBV6-5	-	TGTGCCAGCAGTTCCACCCTCAGGGACTCTGGAAACACCATATATTTT	CASSSTLRDSGNTIYF
TRBJ1-1	-	TRBV9	TRBD1	TGTGCCAGCAGCGGGATAGGACAGGGCCTGAACACTGAAGCTTTCTTT	CASSGIGQGLNTEAFF
TRBJ1-1	-	TRBV7-9	TRBD1	TGTGCCAGCAGCTTAGCCGGGGACAGGTACGGCACTGAAGCTTTCTTT	CASSLAGDRYGTEAFF
TRBJ1-1	-	TRBV7-6	TRBD1	TGTGCCAGCAGCTTAGGGGACAGAGTTTTGAACACTGAAGCTTTCTTT	CASSLGDRVLNTEAFF
TRBJ2-3	-	TRBV29-1	TRBD2	TGCAGCGTTTTTACTAGCGGGGTGTCAGATACGCAGTATTTT	CSVFTSGVSDTQYF
TRBJ1-1	-	TRBV29-1	-	TGCAGCGTTGAGACAGGAAGGATGGGCACTGAAGCTTTCTTT	CSVETGRMGTEAFF
TRBJ2-7	once	TRBV6-2/TRBV6-3	-	TGTGCCAGCAGTTACCCTTCGGAAAACTTTCCCAGACTCGAGCAGTACTTC	CASSYPSENFPRLEQYF
TRBJ1-1	-	TRBV5-1	-	TGCGCCAGCAGCCTACTCAGTCGGGGCGGGGGGACTGAAGCTTTCTTT	CASSLLSRGGGTEAFF